The 26 T cell receptor beta chains reported below all come from one sample, sequenced in a study of blood T cells in healthy people across ages. A sample-barcoded 5' primer and a J-beta primer mix were used in a second PCR of roughly 7 to 12 cycles. TCRdb re-called the 5' RACE reads with MiXCR, one entry per CDR3 protein. The repertoire holds approximately 1,700,000 distinct CDR3 sequences, with around 40% as singletons. The sample consisted of blood. The receptors were gathered from a human donor in good health.

In nucleotides, the CDR3 is TGTGCCAGCAGTTATTGGCAGGGCTCCACCGGGGAGCTGTTTTTT. This sequence encodes CASSYWQGSTGELFF. The rearrangement joins TRBV28 to TRBJ2-2; D might be TRBD1 (5 bases). The CDR3 is 15 amino acids. Germline lookup yields CDR1 MDHEN and CDR2 SYDVKM. V shed 4 bases and J shed 4 bases, with 13 bases lying between them.

The J gene is TRBJ1-2, the V gene TRBV28; D uncertain. With 4 bases removed from V and 4 bases from J, the gap between germline ends came to 16 bases. The CDR3 length is 15 residues. CDR1 and CDR2 from the germline V gene are MDHEN and SYDVKM. The CDR3 loop is CASSSLAVAIYGYTF. DNA of the CDR3: TGTGCCAGCAGTTCGCTAGCAGTCGCAATCTATGGCTACACCTTC.

This clonotype has just a few counts. The rearrangement joins TRBV4-3 to TRBJ1-2; D gene uncertain. V was cut by 0 bases and J by 8 bases, with 10 bases left in between. CDR3 length: 13 residues. Germline values: CDR1 LGHNA, CDR2 YSLEER. CDR3 sequence reads: CASSQDFQYGYTF. The CDR3 bases are TGCGCCAGCAGCCAAGATTTTCAGTACGGCTACACCTTC.

This clonotype was detected only once. This chain connects TRBV3-1 to TRBJ1-1; D is unresolved. V was trimmed by 1 base and J by 1 base, leaving 10 bases between them. The germline V gene has CDR1 LGHDT and CDR2 YNNKEL (reference sequence). The CDR3 length is 15 residues. The CDR3 DNA reads TGTGCCAGCAGCCAAGGGGAGGGTTCGAACACTGAAGCTTTCTTT. This codes for CASSQGEGSNTEAFF.

The chain carries TRBV24-1 and TRBJ2-5; TRBD2 might be the D (7 bases). The length of the CDR3 is 17 residues. Germline CDR1 is KGHDR and CDR2 is SFDVKD. The V and J ends lost 4 bases and 7 bases respectively, with 24 bases between them. CDR3 DNA sequence: TGTGCCACCAGTGACTACTCGGCGGGGGCCTTCGGGGGGACCCAGTACTTC. Its translation is CATSDYSAGAFGGTQYF.

This chain uses TRBV6-6 with TRBJ2-3, with 8 bases fitting TRBD1. Germline-derived CDR1 and CDR2 are MNHNY and SVGAGI (reference sequence). The CDR3 is 14 residues long. J gave up 5 bases and V 2 bases, and 3 bases lay outside the gene matches. CDR3 bases: TGTGCCAGCAGTTACAAGACAGGGGTAGATACGCAGTATTTT. Its protein is CASSYKTGVDTQYF.

The chain couples TRBV20-1 to TRBJ2-7, with D unresolved. CDR1 is DFQATT and CDR2 is SNEGSKA in the germline V gene (reference sequence). The CDR3 consists of 13 residues. V shed 7 bases and J shed 2 bases, with 15 bases lying between them. CDR3: CSELGRSPYEQYF. DNA of the CDR3: TGCAGTGAGCTCGGCAGGTCCCCCTACGAGCAGTACTTC.

The gene calls are TRBV7-9 and TRBJ2-3; D perhaps matches TRBD1 (6 bases). V shed 5 bases and J shed 8 bases, with 23 bases lying between them. In germline, CDR1 is SEHNR, CDR2 FQNEAQ (reference sequence). The CDR3 is 16 amino acids. CDR3 in amino acids: CASSQGTRIGWATQYF. In DNA, the CDR3 is TGTGCCAGCAGCCAAGGGACAAGAATAGGCTGGGCTACGCAGTATTTT.

The chain joins TRBV5-1 to TRBJ2-1, with D perhaps TRBD2 (6 bases). Germline CDR1 is SGHRS and CDR2 is YFSETQ. This CDR3 contains 16 residues. V lost 4 bases and J lost 4, with 18 bases in between. Here the CDR3 DNA reads TGCGCCAGCAGCATGGGACTTACACTCCCATACAATGAGCAGTTCTTC. This sequence encodes CASSMGLTLPYNEQFF.

This clonotype was picked up a small number of times. The chain has TRBV30 and TRBJ1-2, with D unresolved. Trimming pared 2 bases from V and 0 bases from J, leaving 4 bases between. The CDR3 loop spans 12 amino acids. The germline V gene has CDR1 GTSNPN and CDR2 SVGIG (reference sequence). The CDR3 spells CAWSRANYGYTF. CDR3 coding DNA: TGTGCCTGGAGTAGGGCTAACTATGGCTACACCTTC.

The chain is built from TRBV5-1 and TRBJ2-1; 7 nucleotides match TRBD2. The J segment lost 2 bases and the V segment lost 1 base, leaving 3 bases of the junction unmatched. Germline CDR1 reads SGHRS; CDR2 reads YFSETQ. The length of the CDR3 is 15 residues. CDR3 sequence (DNA): TGCGCCAGCAGCTTGTGGGCGGGGGCCTACAATGAGCAGTTCTTC. Amino acid sequence: CASSLWAGAYNEQFF.

In its sample, this clonotype was seen a few times. The chain combines TRBV5-1 with TRBJ1-3; D gene ambiguous. Germline assignment: CDR1 SGHRS and CDR2 YFSETQ. This CDR3 is built from 18 residues. The ends were cut back, 0 bases at V and 8 bases at J, with 24 bases in the middle. The CDR3 spells CASSLDSSGEGNLYTIYF. The CDR3 nucleotides are TGCGCCAGCAGCTTGGATTCGTCTGGGGAAGGAAATTTGTACACCATATATTTT. Full variable domain (outside the CDR3, taken from reference TRBV5-1 and TRBJ1-3): KAGVTQTPRYLIKTRGQQVTLSCSPISGHRSVSWYQQTPGQGLQFLFEYFSETQRNKGNFPGRFSGRQFSNSRSEMNVSTLELGDSALYLCASSLDSSGEGNLYTIYFGEGSWLTVV.

J is TRBJ2-5 and V is TRBV2; TRBD1 agrees at 7 bases. TRBJ2-7 explains the end of the DNA better; the J call may be wrong. This CDR3 has 14 amino acids. Germline-derived CDR1 and CDR2 are SNHLY and FYNNEI. The chain's CDR3 is CASSIPGQIYEQYF. In DNA, the CDR3 is TGTGCCAGCAGTATTCCGGGACAGATCTACGAGCAGTACTTC.

This chain uses TRBV2 with TRBJ2-4; 10 bases are shared with TRBD1. The CDR3 totals 17 residues. The V gene end was trimmed by 5 bases and the J gene end by 13 bases; junction bases not matched to a gene: 20. CDR1 and CDR2 from the germline V gene are SNHLY and FYNNEI. CDR3 residues: CASSQTRDDRGLIGQYF. In DNA form, the CDR3 reads TGTGCCAGCAGTCAAACTAGGGATGACAGGGGGCTGATTGGGCAGTACTTC.

The genes are TRBV2 and TRBJ2-4, with D possibly matching TRBD2 (5 bases). The CDR3 has 15 residues. CDR1 SNHLY and CDR2 FYNNEI come from the germline V gene. The V and J ends lost 7 bases and 0 bases respectively, with 13 bases between them. The DNA for the CDR3 is TGTGCCAGCATAAATCTAGCATTAGCCAAAAACATTCAGTACTTC. It encodes CASINLALAKNIQYF.

The rearrangement links TRBV4-1 to TRBJ1-1; unclear D gene. Germline values: CDR1 MGHRA, CDR2 YSYEKL. This CDR3 is built from 13 residues. V was cut by 4 bases and J by 11 bases, with 17 bases left in between. The CDR3 region is CASSLSGRLNAFF. The CDR3 bases are TGCGCCAGCAGCCTGAGCGGACGGCTGAACGCTTTCTTT.

The chain couples TRBV12-3 or TRBV12-4 to TRBJ1-2, with TRBD1 as a possible D gene (6 bases). The V and J ends lost 3 bases and 8 bases respectively, with 19 bases between them. The CDR3 extends over 15 amino acids. The CDR3 reads CASSFAQGPLRGYTF. For the CDR3, the DNA is TGTGCCAGCAGTTTCGCACAGGGTCCCCTTAGAGGCTACACCTTC.

As regards this clonotype: A read error may account for a junction end that differs from germline. This chain connects TRBV4-2 to TRBJ2-7, with 11 bases aligning to TRBD1. Germline assignment: CDR1 LGHNA and CDR2 YNFKEQ. The length of the CDR3 is 15 residues. CDR3 loop: CAGSQDGTGGYEQYF. The CDR3 DNA sequence: TGTGCCGGCAGCCAAGATGGGACAGGGGGATACGAGCAGTACTTC.

V usage is TRBV28 and J usage is TRBJ1-5, with 11 nucleotides matching TRBD1. The junction had 6 bases not matched to a gene; V was cut back by 5 bases and J by 6 bases. The CDR3 totals 15 residues. The germline V gene encodes CDR1 MDHEN and CDR2 SYDVKM. The CDR3 sequence: CASSGTGTGGQPQHF. The DNA for the CDR3 is TGTGCCAGCAGTGGTACCGGGACAGGGGGTCAGCCCCAGCATTTT.

V and J are TRBV9 and TRBJ2-2; D is ambiguous. The V end lost 5 bases, the J end lost 5 bases, and 10 bases lay between the germline ends. The germline V gene has CDR1 SGDLS and CDR2 YYNGEE. CDR3 length: 13 amino acids. CDR3 in amino acids: CASRMEGTGELFF. As DNA, the CDR3 is TGTGCCAGCAGGATGGAAGGAACCGGGGAGCTGTTTTTT.

V is TRBV6-1 and J is TRBJ1-2; D perhaps matches TRBD1 (5 bases). Trimming cost V 0 bases and J 6 bases, with 17 bases left between them. Germline-derived CDR1 and CDR2 are MNHNS and SASEGT. The CDR3 extends over 16 amino acids. The chain's CDR3 is CASSEALVDTTHGYTF. The CDR3 DNA sequence: TGTGCCAGCAGTGAAGCATTAGTGGACACGACCCATGGCTACACCTTC.

The rearrangement joins TRBV7-2 to TRBJ2-7, with 9 bases that match TRBD1. The CDR3 contains 14 residues. Germline CDR1 reads SGHTA; CDR2 reads FQGNSA. V lost 5 bases, J lost 7 bases, and 9 bases stayed unmatched. CDR3 DNA: TGTGCCAGCAGCCCGCGGACAGGGGAGGTGGAGCAGTACTTC. Translated, it gives CASSPRTGEVEQYF. The entire variable domain, with the rest obtained from reference TRBV7-2 and TRBJ2-7, is as follows: GAGVSQSPSNKVTEKGKDVELRCDPISGHTALYWYRQSLGQGLEFLIYFQGNSAPDKSGLPSDRFSAERTGGSVSTLTIQRTQQEDSAVYLCASSPRTGEVEQYFGPGTRLTVT.

This clonotype turned up a few times. The chain joins TRBV4-1 to TRBJ2-7, with TRBD2 matching 12 bases. Germline V gives CDR1 MGHRA, CDR2 YSYEKL. Unmatched junction bases numbered 5, after V lost 3 bases and J lost 2 bases. This CDR3 has 16 residues. CDR3 DNA sequence: TGCGCCAGCAGCCAGACACTAGCGGGGGGCACCTACGAGCAGTACTTC. It yields the protein CASSQTLAGGTYEQYF.

The chain carries TRBV20-1 and TRBJ1-6; D remains unclear. Germline V gene data show CDR1 as DFQATT and CDR2 as SNEGSKA (reference sequence). The CDR3 is made up of 15 amino acids. V was pared by 0 bases and J by 5 bases, with 11 bases between. CDR3 sequence reads: CSARELGGNNSPLHF. Written as DNA, the CDR3 is TGCAGTGCTAGAGAGCTCGGCGGGAATAATTCACCCCTCCACTTT.

The rearrangement joins TRBV4-1 to TRBJ2-2; D is tentatively TRBD1 or TRBD2 (5 bases each). The CDR3 has 16 residues. Deletions cut 4 bases from V and 3 bases from J, with 15 bases between. Germline CDR1 is MGHRA and CDR2 is YSYEKL. The CDR3 DNA reads TGCGCCAGCAGCCCTATCGGGACCCAGGACACCGGGGAGCTGTTTTTT. It encodes CASSPIGTQDTGELFF.

Only a few counts were recorded for this clonotype. The chain joins TRBV7-4 to TRBJ2-5, with D possibly matching TRBD2 (5 bases). The tail of the sequence fits TRBJ2-7 better, so the J call may be wrong. CDR1 is SGHVT, CDR2 SQSDAQ, per germline. This CDR3 contains 17 residues. In DNA form, the CDR3 reads TGTGCCAGCAGCTTAGTTTCTGGTGGGAGTGGTTCCTACGAGCAGTACTTC. Translated: CASSLVSGGSGSYEQYF.